This T cell receptor beta chain came from a study of T cells in localized non-small cell lung cancer. Whole-study findings and limits: Uninvolved adjacent lung showed the highest T cell clonality, exceeding tumor.

In germline, CDR1 is SGDLS, CDR2 YYNGEE. The trim removed 4 bases at V and 0 bases at J, leaving 15 bases unmatched. There are 19 residues in the CDR3. Method: immunoSEQ multiplex PCR; TCRdb's copy keeps in-frame clones and lacks some. The data show about 41,000 clones, about 88% seen once. In regard to this clone: Its antigen is not identified.

Sequencing was performed on peripheral blood, taken before any cancer treatment. The TCR sequence derives from a woman aged 18 to 55 with stage III lung adenocarcinoma. The chain is built from TRBV9 and TRBJ1-3; the match to TRBD1 covers 8 bases. The CDR3 loop reads CASSTRGIQGESSGNTIYF. The CDR3 region has the DNA TGTGCCAGCAGCACCCGTGGGATACAGGGGGAAAGCTCTGGAAACACCATATATTTT.